Below are 11 T cell receptor beta chains sequenced from a single sample in a study of T cell responses to AZD1222 COVID-19 vaccine. Method: immunoSEQ multiplex PCR; TCRdb's copy keeps in-frame clones and lacks some. The table includes more than 150,000 clones, 80% to 95% detected once. The sample consisted of peripheral blood, taken 28 days after the second AZD1222 dose. These receptors originate from an adult who received the AZD1222 COVID-19 vaccine.

The chain uses TRBV12-2 and TRBJ2-5. TRBV12-2 represents a pseudogene. This CDR3 is built from 12 residues. The chain's CDR3 is CASRLAVGIQYF. The DNA of the CDR3 is TGTGCAAGTCGCTTAGCTGTGGGGATCCAGTACTTC.

The table lists this clone with a count of one. The rearrangement uses TRBV5-4 and TRBJ1-1; maybe TRBD1 (6 bases). V dropped 6 bases and J dropped 1 base, with 16 bases sitting between them. CDR3 size: 15 residues. Germline values: CDR1 SGHNT, CDR2 YYREEE (reference sequence). This CDR3 reads CASKPSGGANTEAFF. The CDR3 DNA follows: TGTGCCAGCAAACCGTCGGGGGGGGCGAACACTGAAGCTTTCTTT.

This clone was seen only a few times. This chain connects TRBV19 to TRBJ2-7, with D possibly matching TRBD2 (6 bases). CDR3 size: 15 residues. CDR1 is LNHDA, CDR2 SQIVND, per germline (reference sequence). The V and J ends lost 4 bases and 0 bases respectively, with 13 bases between them. CDR3 loop: CASSTSGVYSYEQYF. For the CDR3, the DNA is TGTGCCAGTAGTACTTCGGGGGTTTACTCCTACGAGCAGTACTTC. The variable domain in full, completed from reference TRBV19 and TRBJ2-7, reads DGGITQSPKYLFRKEGQNVTLSCEQNLNHDAMYWYRQDPGQGLRLIYYSQIVNDFQKGDIAEGYSVSREKKESFPLTVTSAQKNPTAFYLCASSTSGVYSYEQYFGPGTRLTVT.

This clone was recorded only once. This chain links TRBV7-2 with TRBJ2-7; 11 nucleotides match TRBD2. Germline V gives CDR1 SGHTA, CDR2 FQGNSA. The CDR3 runs to 14 residues. V dropped 4 bases and J dropped 3; count of bases not matched to a gene: 2. In nucleotides, the CDR3 is TGTGCCAGCAGCTACACTAGCGGGGGCTACGAGCAGTACTTC. It encodes CASSYTSGGYEQYF.

This clone was seen only once. The chain employs TRBV28 and TRBJ2-1; D is possibly TRBD2 (5 bases). This CDR3 contains 15 residues. Germline CDR1 MDHEN, CDR2 SYDVKM. The germline V and J ends were trimmed by 4 bases and 7 bases, with 17 bases remaining between them. The CDR3 region has the DNA TGTGCCAGCAGTTCCCCTGGGGTCGGGGTGAATGAGCAGTTCTTC. Its translation: CASSSPGVGVNEQFF. Looking up the rest from reference TRBV28 and TRBJ2-1 gives the full variable domain: DVKVTQSSRYLVKRTGEKVFLECVQDMDHENMFWYRQDPGLGLRLIYFSYDVKMKEKGDIPEGYSVSREKKERFSLILESASTNQTSMYLCASSSPGVGVNEQFFGPGTRLTVL.

The chain links TRBV10-3 to TRBJ2-2; perhaps D is TRBD1 or TRBD2 (5 bases each). Trimming removed 4 bases from V and 6 bases from J, with 12 bases in between. Germline V lookup: CDR1 ENHRY, CDR2 SYGVKD. The CDR3 has 14 amino acids. The CDR3 DNA follows: TGTGCCATCAGTGTTGGCCAGGGAGCCGGGGAGCTGTTTTTT. It yields the protein CAISVGQGAGELFF.

The gene calls are TRBV12-3 or TRBV12-4 and TRBJ1-2, with 8 bases identical to TRBD1. The CDR3 spans 13 residues. J was trimmed by 9 bases and V by 8 bases; bases with no gene match: 11. The CDR3 DNA follows: TGTGCCAGCGGACTTGGCCGGACAGGGAGCTACACCTTC. It yields the protein CASGLGRTGSYTF.

This clone has just one count. The J gene is TRBJ1-5, the V gene TRBV28, with TRBD1 matching over 11 bases. The CDR3 is 15 amino acids. V was pared by 6 bases and J by 4 bases, with 5 bases of the junction left unmatched. From germline, CDR1 is MDHEN and CDR2 SYDVKM. Written as DNA, the CDR3 is TGTGCCAGCAGGCTAGGGACAGGGGGGAATCAGCCCCAGCATTTT. Residues: CASRLGTGGNQPQHF.

J is TRBJ1-4 and V is TRBV4-3; the D is unclear. The CDR3 sequence is 17 residues long. CDR1 and CDR2 from the germline V gene are LGHNA and YSLEER. Trimming removed 0 bases at V and 0 bases at J, with 11 bases between. For the CDR3, the DNA is TGCGCCAGCAGCCAAGAGGAGCAGATCGCAACTAATGAAAAACTGTTTTTT. This translates into CASSQEEQIATNEKLFF.

This clone appeared a single time. The V gene is TRBV6-5, the J gene TRBJ2-3; the match to TRBD2 covers 7 bases. The V gene end was trimmed by 0 bases and the J gene end by 0 bases; junction bases not matched to a gene: 0. CDR3 length equals 15 residues. Looked up from germline, CDR1 is MNHEY and CDR2 is SVGAGI. DNA of the CDR3: TGTGCCAGCAGTTACTCTAGCGGGAGCACAGATACGCAGTATTTT. This encodes CASSYSSGSTDTQYF.

On this clone: One end of the junction is discordant with germline, which a read error may explain. The rearrangement joins TRBV11-2 to TRBJ2-3, with TRBD2 identical over 10 bases. Germline CDR1 is SGHAT and CDR2 is FQNNGV. The CDR3 runs 12 residues. The chain's CDR3 is CASSLGGASGSF. The CDR3 nucleotides are TGTGCCAGCAGCTTAGGAGGGGCTAGCGGGAGTTTT.